These T cell receptor beta chains were read from a single sample in a study of CD8 T cells in Susac syndrome. Each CDR3 protein gets one entry after TCRdb re-called the immunoSEQ multiplex PCR reads with MiXCR. The sample holds under 200,000 distinct CDR3 sequences, approximately 96% seen once. Source material: CD4+ T cells from PBMCs. All receptors come from a human donor in good health. Each CDR3 is given with its conserved first and last residue. D genes are given only for firm matches. For some rows the clone size is stated as once, few or many, or as a class when expanded; others skip it.

D gene	clone size	V gene	J gene	CDR3 protein	CDR3 DNA
TRBD2	NA	TRBV6-2/TRBV6-3	TRBJ2-1	CASSREGTSGGNEQFF	TGTGCCAGCAGTCGAGAAGGGACTAGCGGGGGAAATGAGCAGTTCTTC
NA	NA	TRBV15	TRBJ1-6	CATSRAAAGSPLHF	TGTGCCACCAGCAGAGCGGCAGCGGGTTCACCCCTCCACTTT
TRBD1	NA	TRBV6-1	TRBJ2-7	CASSPDRDFAEQYF	TGTGCCAGCAGTCCCGACAGGGATTTCGCCGAGCAGTACTTC
NA	NA	TRBV20-1	TRBJ2-5	CSARDLLAGLVQYF	TGCAGTGCTAGAGATCTACTAGCAGGCCTGGTCCAGTACTTC
NA	NA	TRBV6-5	TRBJ2-5	CASSYSFGGETQYF	TGTGCCAGCAGTTACTCCTTCGGGGGAGAGACCCAGTACTTC
NA	NA	TRBV20-1	TRBJ2-7	CSARGRGAYEQYF	TGCAGTGCTAGGGGGCGGGGTGCATACGAGCAGTACTTC
TRBD1	once	TRBV29-1	TRBJ2-3	CSGGSVRRQGVTDTQYF	TGCAGCGGTGGATCTGTTCGGCGACAGGGGGTTACAGATACGCAGTATTTT
TRBD1	NA	TRBV2	TRBJ1-1	CASSEWGDRGLEAFF	TGTGCCAGCAGTGAATGGGGGGACAGGGGCCTAGAAGCTTTCTTT
NA	NA	TRBV11-2	TRBJ1-4	CASKEGGNEKLFF	TGTGCCAGCAAGGAGGGGGGGAATGAAAAACTGTTTTTT
NA	NA	TRBV2	TRBJ1-2	CASRADSSGGYTF	TGTGCCAGCAGGGCGGACAGTTCTGGTGGCTACACCTTC
NA	few	TRBV6-1	TRBJ2-7	CASGDYEQYF	TGTGCTTCCGGGGACTACGAGCAGTACTTC
NA	once	TRBV24-1	TRBJ2-1	CATSDTLGNEQFF	TGTGCCACCAGTGACACCTTAGGCAATGAGCAGTTCTTC
TRBD2	NA	TRBV12-3/TRBV12-4	TRBJ2-7	CASSPNSGGRYEQYF	TGTGCCAGCAGCCCGAACAGCGGGGGGCGCTACGAGCAGTACTTC
NA	NA	TRBV20-1	TRBJ1-1	CSASSGTEAFF	TGCAGTGCTAGCTCGGGGACTGAAGCTTTCTTT
TRBD1	NA	TRBV20-1	TRBJ2-7	CSASPRGRIYEQYF	TGCAGTGCTAGCCCCAGGGGGCGGATCTACGAGCAGTACTTC
NA	NA	TRBV20-1	TRBJ2-1	CSAENFYNEQFF	TGCAGTGCTGAGAACTTCTACAATGAGCAGTTCTTC
NA	NA	TRBV5-1	TRBJ2-7	CASSLGRQYEQYF	TGCGCCAGCAGCTTGGGCAGGCAATACGAGCAGTACTTC
NA	NA	TRBV28	TRBJ1-1	CASSLRNTEAFF	TGTGCCAGCAGTTTACGGAACACTGAAGCTTTCTTT
NA	NA	TRBV20-1	TRBJ2-7	CSAGSPPYEQYF	TGCAGTGCCGGGAGCCCTCCCTACGAGCAGTACTTC
NA	NA	TRBV11-3	TRBJ2-7	CASSSTPLHEQYF	TGTGCCAGCAGCTCAACACCCCTCCACGAGCAGTACTTC
TRBD1	NA	TRBV2	TRBJ2-5	CASSELDRGPQTQYF	TGTGCCAGCAGTGAATTGGACAGGGGGCCCCAGACCCAGTACTTC
TRBD2	NA	TRBV6-2/TRBV6-3	TRBJ2-1	CASSSTSGVDEQFF	TGTGCCAGCAGTTCGACTAGCGGGGTCGATGAGCAGTTCTTC
NA	NA	TRBV7-2	TRBJ1-5	CASSFLRHSNQPQHF	TGTGCCAGCAGCTTTCTCAGGCATAGCAATCAGCCCCAGCATTTT
NA	NA	TRBV29-1	TRBJ1-2	CSGRGAYGYTF	TGCAGCGGGCGTGGTGCTTATGGCTACACCTTC
NA	few	TRBV2	TRBJ2-2	CASSDGGELFF	TGTGCCAGCAGTGATGGCGGGGAGCTGTTTTTT